This T cell receptor (beta chain) was retrieved from a study of a mutant IDH1 vaccine in newly diagnosed glioma. Study in general: All eight of the vaccinations patients received fell in weeks 1, 3, 5, 7, 11, 15, 19 and 23. Initiation of the vaccine course occurred 4-6 weeks after radiotherapy alone, or alongside temozolomide cycles.

In regard to this clone: The antigen remains unidentified.

Time point given: week 11, during vaccination. A single vaccine dose contained 300 ug of mutant IDH1 20-mer peptide, and topical imiquimod was used with it. Produced via immunoSEQ multiplex PCR; TCRdb's table is partial and in-frame only. The sample yields roughly 120,000 clones, 75% to 90% seen once. This CDR3 is built from 14 residues. Germline assignment: CDR1 SEHNR and CDR2 FQNEAQ (reference sequence). Deletions cut 1 base from V and 7 bases from J, with 13 bases between. This clonotype was obtained from a woman aged 45 to 65 with glioma. The sample here was PBMCs, taken from a glioma patient whose treatment included an IDH1 peptide vaccine. The V and J genes are TRBV7-9 and TRBJ1-2; the D is unclear. Here the CDR3 DNA reads TGTGCCAGCAGCTTAGATTTGGGTTCTGGTGGCTACACCTTC. Its translation: CASSLDLGSGGYTF.